The T cell receptor beta chain described here comes from a study of vaccination and CD4 T cells after COVID-19. A note on this clonotype: The antigen remains undetermined.

The CDR3 is 15 amino acids. The V gene end was trimmed by 5 bases and the J gene end by 3 bases; junction bases not matched to a gene: 11. CDR1 and CDR2 from the germline V gene are DFQATT and SNEGSKA (reference sequence). As to treatment: roughly 10-day PBMC culture with coronavirus spike peptide pools or control peptides (ViraFEST assay). The Oncomine TCR Beta short-read assay was applied to DNA of cultured CD4+ T cells. TCRdb independently ran MiXCR on the PCR reads; one entry per CDR3 protein. This sample has around 14,000 distinct CDR3 sequences, with approximately 64% found just once. The specimen sequenced was CD4+ T cells from blood, cultured in vitro. The sequence derives from a human donor who had recovered from COVID-19. The rearrangement links TRBV20-1 to TRBJ1-2, with TRBD1 matching 8 bases. CDR3 region: CSAYDGPGQDYGYTF. CDR3 coding DNA: TGCAGTGCTTACGATGGCCCGGGACAGGACTATGGCTACACCTTC.